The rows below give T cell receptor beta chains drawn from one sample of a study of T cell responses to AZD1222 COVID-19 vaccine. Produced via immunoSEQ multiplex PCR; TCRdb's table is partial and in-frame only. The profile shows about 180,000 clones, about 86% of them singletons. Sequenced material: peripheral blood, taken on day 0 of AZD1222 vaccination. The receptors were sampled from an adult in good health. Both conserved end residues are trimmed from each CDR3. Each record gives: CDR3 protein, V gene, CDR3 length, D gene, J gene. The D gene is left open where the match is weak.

ASSTPGTGRYGYT | TRBV19 | 13 | TRBD1 | TRBJ1-2
ASKESLDRGYGYT | TRBV5-1 | 13 | TRBD1 | TRBJ1-2
ASNSGLAKNIQY | TRBV2 | 12 | NA | TRBJ2-4
ATSDTRGWETQY | TRBV24-1 | 12 | NA | TRBJ2-5
ASSLPGPPGELF | TRBV5-4 | 12 | NA | TRBJ2-2
ASSQGQGGADTQY | TRBV18 | 13 | TRBD1 | TRBJ2-3
AWSGHTGDAGYT | TRBV30 | 12 | TRBD1 | TRBJ1-2
ASSYGQGKEKLF | TRBV6-5 | 12 | TRBD1 | TRBJ1-4
ASSLTSYNEQF | TRBV5-6 | 11 | NA | TRBJ2-1
ASSLGDPTLYEQY | TRBV5-5 | 13 | NA | TRBJ2-7
ASSYLWRGGRGANVLT | TRBV28 | 16 | TRBD2 | TRBJ2-6
ASSLDLSTDTQY | TRBV11-2 | 12 | NA | TRBJ2-3
ASSRDPGGEAF | TRBV2 | 11 | TRBD1 | TRBJ1-1
ASSPPGDSKETQY | TRBV18 | 13 | TRBD1 | TRBJ2-5
ASSSGQGASYEQY | TRBV6-5 | 13 | TRBD1 | TRBJ2-7
ASSLGAVGTEAF | TRBV7-9 | 12 | NA | TRBJ1-1
ASSLAGQGYEQY | TRBV5-4 | 12 | TRBD1 | TRBJ2-7
ASSEHGNQPQH | TRBV10-1 | 11 | NA | TRBJ1-5
ASSTSSGTSLKGYT | TRBV7-9 | 14 | NA | TRBJ1-2
ASSYYSGVSYGYT | TRBV6-5 | 13 | NA | TRBJ1-2
ASSSGLAGGYNEQF | TRBV5-1 | 14 | TRBD2 | TRBJ2-1
ASSLTLTVSATEAF | TRBV27 | 14 | NA | TRBJ1-1
ASSMPGTEPYGYT | TRBV19 | 13 | TRBD1 | TRBJ1-2
ASSLLDEEKQY | TRBV18 | 11 | NA | TRBJ2-7
ASSPLGGGPPYEQY | TRBV3-1/TRBV3-2 | 14 | NA | TRBJ2-7
ASSTGATGANEKLF | TRBV7-2 | 14 | NA | TRBJ1-4
ASSFRQRNTGELF | TRBV7-2 | 13 | NA | TRBJ2-2
ASSPPGRVNEQF | TRBV27 | 12 | TRBD2 | TRBJ2-1
ASRQLMGQTTNEKLF | TRBV27 | 15 | TRBD1 | TRBJ1-4
SVADRAIGAEQY | TRBV29-1 | 12 | NA | TRBJ2-7
ASSGMDRSINSPLH | TRBV5-4 | 14 | TRBD1 | TRBJ1-6
ASSHGTGVNQPQH | TRBV7-9 | 13 | NA | TRBJ1-5
ASSPLRAPMNTEAF | TRBV9 | 14 | NA | TRBJ1-1
AISDGRGFYGYT | TRBV10-3 | 12 | NA | TRBJ1-2
ASSQALRGEIYGYT | TRBV4-1 | 14 | NA | TRBJ1-2
ASSLHGGGETQY | TRBV11-1 | 12 | NA | TRBJ2-5
ASSQVSTQY | TRBV4-1 | 9 | NA | TRBJ2-3
ASSHRLAGASSTDTQY | TRBV3-1/TRBV3-2 | 16 | TRBD2 | TRBJ2-3
ASNNRVGTDTQY | TRBV19 | 12 | NA | TRBJ2-3
AISESDNYGYT | TRBV10-3 | 11 | NA | TRBJ1-2
ASSQDRGGLYEQY | TRBV14 | 13 | TRBD2 | TRBJ2-7
SVLDIGELF | TRBV29-1 | 9 | NA | TRBJ2-2
ASSLSAGYEQY | TRBV11-2 | 11 | NA | TRBJ2-7
ASSLAGAMNTEAF | TRBV7-9 | 13 | NA | TRBJ1-1
ASSLTHPRDSNSPLH | TRBV18 | 15 | TRBD1 | TRBJ1-6
ASSRPLGQGSSPLH | TRBV19 | 14 | TRBD1 | TRBJ1-6
ASTTRFQETQY | TRBV2 | 11 | NA | TRBJ2-5
ATSGGGQGSTEAF | TRBV24-1 | 13 | TRBD1 | TRBJ1-1
ASSLAGASTEAF | TRBV3-1/TRBV3-2 | 12 | NA | TRBJ1-1
ASMRGGVPTYEQY | TRBV6-5 | 13 | NA | TRBJ2-7
SARAPGEQY | TRBV29-1 | 9 | NA | TRBJ2-7
ASSVTSNQPQH | TRBV2 | 11 | NA | TRBJ1-5
ASSPTGLHNEQF | TRBV4-2 | 12 | NA | TRBJ2-1
ASSLPRDRGDYNSPLH | TRBV28 | 16 | TRBD1 | TRBJ1-6
ASSQQGNTQY | TRBV6-1 | 10 | TRBD1 | TRBJ2-3
ASGPGQGVMNTEAF | TRBV12-5 | 14 | TRBD1 | TRBJ1-1
ASSHLGGPGTGELF | TRBV6-6 | 14 | TRBD2 | TRBJ2-2
SGPDDYGYT | TRBV20-1 | 9 | NA | TRBJ1-2
ASSFRQATYEQY | TRBV5-6 | 12 | NA | TRBJ2-7
SVPENTEAF | TRBV29-1 | 9 | NA | TRBJ1-1